The next 27 T cell receptor beta chains were all read from a single sample in a study of T cell repertoires in cytomegalovirus infection. One entry per CDR3 protein, called by TCRdb with MiXCR from the reads. This sample carries fewer than 300,000 distinct CDR3 sequences, about a quarter of them seen once, and the ten largest clones take roughly 14%. Sample: PBMCs. The receptors come from a human donor in good health (CMV status not recorded). Some clones in this sample may be carry-over from other donors' samples.

The CDR3 loop reads CSARLAVSSYEQYF. In DNA, the CDR3 is TGCAGTGCTAGACTAGCGGTTAGCTCCTACGAGCAGTACTTC. The genes are TRBV20-1 and TRBJ2-7; 7 nucleotides line up with TRBD2. The CDR3 loop spans 14 amino acids. Losses at the gene ends were 2 bases for V and 0 bases for J; bases not matched to a gene: 4. Looked up from germline, CDR1 is DFQATT and CDR2 is SNEGSKA (reference sequence).

Many counts were recorded for this clonotype. The chain links TRBV6-1 to TRBJ2-1; D ambiguous. The CDR3 has 14 residues. Germline assignment: CDR1 MNHNS and CDR2 SASEGT. V lost 7 bases to trimming and J lost 4 bases, with 14 bases between them. In nucleotides, the CDR3 is TGTGCCAGCACCCCCGTTGGCATATACAATGAGCAGTTCTTC. Amino acids: CASTPVGIYNEQFF.

The sample holds many counts of this clonotype. The rearrangement links TRBV28 to TRBJ2-5; D is possibly TRBD1 or TRBD2 (5 bases each). CDR1 is MDHEN, CDR2 SYDVKM, per germline. This CDR3 has 13 amino acids. The V end was cut by 4 bases, the J end by 1 base, with 7 bases between. CDR3 coding DNA: TGTGCCAGCAGTTGGGGGATCCAAGAGACCCAGTACTTC. Encoded protein: CASSWGIQETQYF.

The chain has TRBV20-1 and TRBJ2-1; D possibly corresponds to TRBD1 (6 bases). The CDR3 length is 14 residues. Trimming took 3 bases from V and 3 from J, leaving 12 bases between them. Germline-derived CDR1 and CDR2 are DFQATT and SNEGSKA (reference sequence). The CDR3 bases are TGCAGTGCTAGGGCCAGGGGCTACTACAATGAGCAGTTCTTC. Protein product: CSARARGYYNEQFF.

V is TRBV28 and J is TRBJ2-7; TRBD1 agrees at 9 bases. The germline gives CDR1 MDHEN, CDR2 SYDVKM. The trim removed 4 bases at V and 6 bases at J, leaving 13 bases unmatched. The CDR3 is 16 residues long. CDR3 bases: TGTGCCAGCAGTTCGAATGCCGGACAGGGGTCGGGCGAGCAGTACTTC. It is translated as CASSSNAGQGSGEQYF.

This clonotype was counted only a few times. V is TRBV9 and J is TRBJ2-3; 7 bases map to TRBD2. The CDR3 extends over 15 amino acids. Germline V gene data show CDR1 as SGDLS and CDR2 as YYNGEE. Trimming cost V 3 bases and J 4 bases; bases outside gene matches: 8. The chain's CDR3 is CASSATGTIPDTQYF. As DNA, the CDR3 is TGTGCCAGCAGCGCCACCGGGACTATCCCAGATACGCAGTATTTT.

At least ten counts were recorded for this clonotype. The chain employs TRBV11-2 and TRBJ2-1; D possibly matches TRBD1 or TRBD2 (5 bases each). The CDR3 totals 14 residues. V gave up 5 bases and J gave up 12 bases, with 20 bases separating them. Germline V gene data show CDR1 as SGHAT and CDR2 as FQNNGV. The CDR3 spells CASSRQGEVGAQFF. Written as DNA, the CDR3 is TGTGCCAGCAGCCGCCAAGGAGAGGTCGGGGCGCAGTTCTTC. Variable domain in full (rest from reference TRBV11-2 and TRBJ2-1): EAGVAQSPRYKIIEKRQSVAFWCNPISGHATLYWYQQILGQGPKLLIQFQNNGVVDDSQLPKDRFSAERLKGVDSTLKIQPAKLEDSAVYLCASSRQGEVGAQFFGPGTRLTVL.

This clonotype was counted ten times or more. This sequence joins TRBV11-2 and TRBJ2-5, with D possibly being TRBD1 (5 bases). Per germline, CDR1 SGHAT and CDR2 FQNNGV. CDR3 length: 13 amino acids. Trimming took 0 bases from V and 9 from J, leaving 11 bases between them. This CDR3 reads CASSLDLGAAQYF. In DNA, the CDR3 is TGTGCCAGCAGCTTAGATCTTGGGGCGGCCCAGTACTTC. The full variable domain, with the rest looked up from reference TRBV11-2 and TRBJ2-5, is EAGVAQSPRYKIIEKRQSVAFWCNPISGHATLYWYQQILGQGPKLLIQFQNNGVVDDSQLPKDRFSAERLKGVDSTLKIQPAKLEDSAVYLCASSLDLGAAQYFGPGTRLLVL.

The table lists this clonotype with a few counts. This chain links TRBV7-2 with TRBJ2-1, with TRBD2 matching 9 bases. The CDR3 loop spans 16 amino acids. The germline V gene has CDR1 SGHTA and CDR2 FQGNSA. The trim removed 5 bases at V and 7 bases at J, leaving 12 bases unmatched. The CDR3, as DNA: TGTGCCAGCAGCAACGCTGGGCTAGCGGGATCGAATGAGCAGTTCTTC. This codes for CASSNAGLAGSNEQFF.

This clonotype was observed a handful of times. The chain combines TRBV12-3 or TRBV12-4 with TRBJ1-1; 9 bases fit TRBD1. Losses at the gene ends were 7 bases for V and 5 bases for J; bases not matched to a gene: 8. The CDR3 loop spans 14 amino acids. CDR3 sequence: CASTPGQGWTEAFF. The CDR3 DNA follows: TGTGCCAGCACCCCGGGACAGGGCTGGACTGAAGCTTTCTTT.

Ten or more counts support this clonotype. The rearrangement uses TRBV10-3 and TRBJ2-7; TRBD2 matches 14 bases. CDR1 is ENHRY, CDR2 SYGVKD, per germline. The J segment lost 6 bases and the V segment lost 6 bases, leaving 4 bases of the junction unmatched. The length of the CDR3 is 14 residues. The CDR3 coding sequence is TGTGCCATCAGCCCGGGACTAGCGGGAGTCGAGCAGTACTTC. Translation: CAISPGLAGVEQYF.

This clonotype has a handful of counts. The CDR3 is CASSIGLAGVLGKNEQFF. Written as DNA, the CDR3 is TGTGCCAGTAGTATCGGGCTAGCGGGGGTCTTGGGTAAGAATGAGCAGTTCTTC. This chain joins TRBV19 and TRBJ2-1, with 10 bases matching TRBD2. CDR1 and CDR2 (germline): LNHDA, SQIVND (reference sequence). The V segment lost 3 bases and the J segment 7 bases; nucleotides outside the gene matches: 15. The CDR3 extends over 18 amino acids.

This clonotype has just a few counts. The chain recombines TRBV29-1 with TRBJ2-2; 8 nucleotides line up with TRBD1. The CDR3 covers 14 residues. Looked up from germline, CDR1 is SQVTM and CDR2 is ANQGSEA. V shed 5 bases and J 6 bases; nucleotides not matched to a gene: 8. CDR3 sequence (DNA): TGCAGCGTTTCCACGGACAGGGCGTCCGGGGAGCTGTTTTTT. This gives the protein CSVSTDRASGELFF.

The gene calls are TRBV28 and TRBJ1-1, with 11 bases lining up with TRBD1. After removal of 11 bases from V and 4 bases from J, the junction contained 9 bases not matched to a gene. The CDR3 extends over 14 amino acids. Germline loops: CDR1 MDHEN, CDR2 SYDVKM. In nucleotides, the CDR3 is TGTGCCTGTGGACAGGGGGCGATGGGCACTGAAGCTTTCTTT. It codes for CACGQGAMGTEAFF.

At least ten counts were recorded for this clonotype. This chain joins TRBV7-9 and TRBJ2-7; perhaps TRBD2 as D (6 bases). V lost 5 bases and J lost 6, with 20 bases in between. CDR3 length: 15 amino acids. CDR1 is SEHNR and CDR2 is FQNEAQ in the germline V gene (reference sequence). The CDR3 region is CASSPPSGGVGEQYF. CDR3 bases: TGTGCCAGCAGCCCTCCCTCCGGGGGAGTGGGCGAGCAGTACTTC. The full variable domain, with the rest looked up from reference TRBV7-9 and TRBJ2-7, is DTGVSQNPRHKITKRGQNVTFRCDPISEHNRLYWYRQTLGQGPEFLTYFQNEAQLEKSRLLSDRFSAERPKGSFSTLEIQRTEQGDSAMYLCASSPPSGGVGEQYFGPGTRLTVT.

This clonotype was seen repeatedly, ten times or more. The rearrangement links TRBV5-1 to TRBJ2-1; 9 nucleotides agree with TRBD1. Trimming at V came to 4 bases and at J to 5 bases, leaving 10 bases not matched to a gene. This CDR3 region has 16 residues. Germline CDR1 SGHRS, CDR2 YFSETQ. The CDR3 region has the DNA TGCGCCAGCAGCCCAACAGGGGGCAACGTCAACAATGAGCAGTTCTTC. Its protein product is CASSPTGGNVNNEQFF.

This clonotype was recorded at least ten times. V gene TRBV7-2 combines with J gene TRBJ1-2, with no clear D. The CDR3 runs to 13 residues. V was clipped by 5 bases and J by 10 bases, with 17 bases between them. CDR1 and CDR2 (germline): SGHTA, FQGNSA. CDR3 sequence: CASSPENGRDYTF. The CDR3 coding sequence is TGTGCCAGCAGCCCCGAGAATGGGAGGGACTACACCTTC.

This clonotype was counted many times. The chain has TRBV20-1 and TRBJ2-3, with TRBD2 matching 8 bases. This CDR3 spans 15 amino acids. The germline CDR1 and CDR2 sequences are DFQATT and SNEGSKA (reference sequence). Trimming removed 0 bases from V and 4 bases from J; junction bases left unmatched: 6. Here the CDR3 reads CSARDRQRGSDTQYF. The DNA of the CDR3 is TGCAGTGCTAGAGATCGCCAGCGGGGGTCAGATACGCAGTATTTT.

This clonotype was picked up many times. The chain employs TRBV6-1 and TRBJ1-6; a possible D gene is TRBD1 (5 bases). Germline-derived CDR1 and CDR2 are MNHNS and SASEGT. This CDR3 region has 14 residues. The V and J ends lost 5 bases and 8 bases respectively, with 13 bases between them. This chain's CDR3 is CASSHLSGDSPLHF. CDR3 DNA sequence: TGTGCCAGCAGTCACCTCTCGGGGGATTCACCCCTCCACTTT.

The V and J genes are TRBV12-3 or TRBV12-4 and TRBJ2-1, with 7 bases that match TRBD1. CDR3 size: 12 residues. The V and J ends lost 6 bases and 8 bases, in that order; junction bases with no gene match: 4. The CDR3 reads CASRRQGDEQFF. The CDR3 bases are TGTGCCAGCAGGAGACAGGGCGATGAGCAGTTCTTC.

The J gene is TRBJ2-7, the V gene TRBV5-5; 9 bases align to TRBD1. With V trimmed by 4 bases and J by 3 bases, 8 bases remained unmatched. The CDR3 is 15 amino acids. Per germline, CDR1 SGHKS and CDR2 YYEKEE (reference sequence). The CDR3 loop reads CASSPDRGAHYEQYF. The DNA of the CDR3 is TGTGCCAGCAGCCCGGACAGGGGCGCCCACTACGAGCAGTACTTC.

The genes are TRBV7-3 and TRBJ2-5; TRBD2 matches 14 bases. There are 16 residues in the CDR3. In germline, CDR1 is SGHTA, CDR2 FQGTGA. With V trimmed by 0 bases and J by 9 bases, 6 bases remained unmatched. The CDR3, as DNA: TGTGCCAGCAGCTTAACGGGGACTAGCGGGGGCGGGGCCCAGTACTTC. It translates to CASSLTGTSGGGAQYF.

On this clonotype itself: The junction departs from the called germline gene at one end, perhaps through a read error. The V call is TRBV11-2, the J call TRBJ1-1; D perhaps matches TRBD1 (5 bases). This CDR3 spans 14 amino acids. Germline V gene sequence: CDR1 SGHAT, CDR2 FQNNGV. This CDR3 reads CASSLYQVDTEGFF. CDR3 bases: TGTGCCAGCAGCTTATATCAGGTGGACACTGAAGGTTTCTTT.

The chain couples TRBV7-6 to TRBJ2-2, with 8 bases that match TRBD1. CDR1 SGHVS and CDR2 FNYEAQ come from the germline V gene. CDR3 length: 18 residues. J lost 1 base, V lost 1 base, and 8 bases had no gene match. The CDR3 protein is CASSLGSTGAMNTGELFF. The DNA for the CDR3 is TGTGCCAGCAGCTTAGGATCGACAGGGGCAATGAACACCGGGGAGCTGTTTTTT.

This clonotype occurred a few times. This chain joins TRBV7-4 and TRBJ1-1; weak D call: TRBD1 (5 bases). V lost 1 base and J 8 bases, leaving 11 bases between the germline ends. The germline V gene has CDR1 SGHVT and CDR2 SQSDAQ. CDR3 size: 13 residues. CDR3 DNA: TGTGCCAGCAGCTTAGTTGGAGGGGTCGAAGCTTTCTTT. This sequence encodes CASSLVGGVEAFF. Filled out from reference TRBV7-4 and TRBJ1-1, the complete variable domain reads GAGVSQSPRYKVAKRGRDVALRCDSISGHVTLYWYRQTLGQGSEVLTYSQSDAQRDKSGRPSGRFSAERPERSVSTLKIQRTEQGDSAVYLCASSLVGGVEAFFGQGTRLTVV.

This clonotype showed up many times. The CDR3 sequence is CASSLDLAGVSNEQFF. The CDR3 nucleotides read TGTGCCAGCAGCTTGGACTTAGCGGGAGTTAGCAATGAGCAGTTCTTC. The J gene is TRBJ2-1, the V gene TRBV7-2, with 9 bases that match TRBD2. Germline V lookup: CDR1 SGHTA, CDR2 FQGNSA. V shed 3 bases, J shed 6 bases, and the junction held 9 bases outside the gene matches. The CDR3 is 16 amino acids.

The chain carries TRBV18 and TRBJ1-1; D not certain. The V end lost 6 bases, the J end lost 4 bases, and 15 bases lay between the germline ends. CDR1 is KGHSH, CDR2 LQKENI, per germline. CDR3 length equals 14 residues. The CDR3 DNA follows: TGTGCCAGCTCGCCTCACTCCGAGGGCACTGAAGCTTTCTTT. This gives the protein CASSPHSEGTEAFF.